This T cell receptor beta chain was observed in a study of T cells in Graves' hyperthyroidism and ophthalmopathy. Study-wide results and caveats: Ophthalmopathy and stable hyperthyroidism were told apart by a 13 V-J model. Ophthalmopathy was model-predicted a median approximately 6.9 months pre-onset.

The V gene lost 5 bases and the J gene lost 3 bases, with 13 bases spanning the gap. The germline V gene has CDR1 LNHDA and CDR2 SQIVND (reference sequence). The CDR3 loop spans 14 amino acids. The source material, RNA transcripts, was used to amplify TCR beta CDR3 regions. Using the HTBI primer set, a first-round RT-PCR was run on the TCR CDR3. TCRdb used MiXCR to reprocess the multiplex PCR reads, holding one entry per CDR3 protein. The sample holds around 720,000 distinct CDR3 sequences, just over 35% seen once. The sample holds many counts of this clonotype. Its target is not known. The source material was blood. J is TRBJ2-5 and V is TRBV19; D is unresolved. The source of this sequence is a woman in her thirties or forties with Graves' hyperthyroidism. The CDR3 DNA is TGTGCCAGTAGTTGGTCGGGCATTAAAGAGACCCAGTACTTC. Encoded protein: CASSWSGIKETQYF.